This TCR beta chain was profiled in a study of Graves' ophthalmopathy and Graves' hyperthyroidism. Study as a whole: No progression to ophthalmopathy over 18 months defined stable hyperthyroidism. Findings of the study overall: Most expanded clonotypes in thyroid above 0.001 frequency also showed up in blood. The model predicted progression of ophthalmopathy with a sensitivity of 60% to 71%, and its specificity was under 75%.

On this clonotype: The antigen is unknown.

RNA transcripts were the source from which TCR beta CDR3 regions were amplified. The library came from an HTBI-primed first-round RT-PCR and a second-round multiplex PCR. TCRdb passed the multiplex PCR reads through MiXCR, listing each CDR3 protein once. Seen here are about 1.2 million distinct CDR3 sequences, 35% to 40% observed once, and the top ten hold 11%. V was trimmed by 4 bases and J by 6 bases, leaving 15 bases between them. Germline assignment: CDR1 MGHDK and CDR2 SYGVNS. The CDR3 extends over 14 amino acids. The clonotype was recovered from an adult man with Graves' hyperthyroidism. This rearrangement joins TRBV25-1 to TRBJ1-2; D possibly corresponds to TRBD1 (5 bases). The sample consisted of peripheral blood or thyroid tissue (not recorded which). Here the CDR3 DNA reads TGTGCCAGCAGTGTAAACCGGGACTTAAATGGCTACACCTTC. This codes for CASSVNRDLNGYTF.